This TCR beta chain was sequenced during a study of spatial heterogeneity in lung cancer. The wider study: TCR transcript abundance in tumor regions was strongly correlated with the T cell module score obtained from matched bulk RNA-seq. Study results and caveats: Ubiquitous and regional expanded TCR counts correlated with ubiquitous and regional nonsynonymous mutations, respectively. Mutation tallies in tumors tracked expanded intratumoral alpha and beta TCR counts.

Every individual TCR cDNA molecule carried its own unique molecular identifier, which allowed correction of PCR and sequencing errors. TCRdb called the 5' RACE reads again in MiXCR, with one record for every CDR3 protein. The sample records more than 20,000 distinct CDR3 sequences, approximately 16% being singletons. As for time point: sample taken at primary tumor resection. Donation came from 70 or so patients with untreated early-stage non-small cell lung cancer. This clonotype was counted only a few times. As yet, its antigen is unknown. There are 17 residues in the CDR3. Germline trimming cut 0 bases from V and 2 bases from J; bases unmatched to any gene: 5.

The receptor was isolated from a female donor with early-stage non-small cell lung cancer. The rearrangement joins TRBV12-3 or TRBV12-4 to TRBJ2-3; 10 bases fit TRBD2. Sequenced here: lung tumor tissue, sampled at surgery. As DNA, the CDR3 is TGTGCCAGCAGTTTAGCGCTGACTAGCGGGCCCACAGATACGCAGTATTTT. It is translated as CASSLALTSGPTDTQYF.